The following is a TCR beta chain sequence with its context. Collection of blood occurred at baseline, at cycle 4 day 1, and at cycle 7 day 1. Measured with immunoSEQ multiplex PCR; TCRdb has only the in-frame clones, and not every one. The repertoire holds some 21,000 clones, with more than 75% as singletons. These data come from a study of OX40 agonist ivuxolimab in advanced cancers. Study-wide context: Clinicians treated patients with ivuxolimab, an agonistic anti-OX40 (CD134) antibody. Partial responses, seen in three patients, involved one hepatocellular carcinoma and two cutaneous melanomas.

Germline V lookup: CDR1 SGHKS, CDR2 YYEKEE (reference sequence). V was cut by 4 bases and J by 0 bases, with 11 bases left in between. There are 15 residues in the CDR3. V usage is TRBV5-5 and J usage is TRBJ2-1; D might be TRBD1 (5 bases). The origin of this receptor is an adult with an advanced solid tumor such as melanoma, head and neck, liver or kidney cancer. The specimen was CD4+ or CD8+ T cells sorted from blood, collected in a trial of the OX40 agonist ivuxolimab. CDR3 nucleotide sequence: TGTGCCAGCAGCCACAGGAACTCCTCCTACAATGAGCAGTTCTTC. Its translation is CASSHRNSSYNEQFF.